This T cell receptor (beta chain) was retrieved from a study of blood T cell repertoires in COVID-19. The wider study: T cells, B-cell-depleted T cells, or PBMCs provided the cDNA or gDNA that served as material.

This clone came up many times. In the original analysis: Estimates of nucleated cell counts were drawn from the amplification of reference gene primers. Produced via immunoSEQ multiplex PCR; TCRdb's table is partial and in-frame only. V, J and clone size are taken as reported in that table, and D and trimming were inferred from the DNA itself. The table lists under 200,000 clones, around 72% of them singletons. Germline loops: CDR1 SGHTA, CDR2 FQGTGA. The CDR3 has 16 amino acids. Losses at the gene ends were 5 bases for V and 7 bases for J; bases not matched to a gene: 13. Sequencing input: peripheral blood. The chain links TRBV7-3 to TRBJ2-2, with TRBD2 identical over 7 bases. This TCR was sampled from a woman of 80 years or more with acute or convalescent COVID-19. This CDR3 is CASSLDPSGEGGELFF. The CDR3 bases are TGTGCCAGCAGCCTTGACCCGTCCGGGGAGGGCGGGGAGCTGTTTTTT.